Below, 20 T cell receptor beta chains from the same sample are listed, as sequenced in a study of T cell repertoires in cytomegalovirus infection. TCRdb analysed the reads with MiXCR anew, one entry per CDR3 protein. The table has roughly 600,000 distinct CDR3 sequences, approximately 24% seen once. Sequencing input: CD8+ T cells from PBMCs. These receptors were taken from a human donor in good health (CMV status not recorded). Some clones in this sample may be carry-over from other donors' samples.

On this clonotype itself: A much larger clonotype is one base distant, so this may be a read error. V and J are TRBV28 and TRBJ1-4; the D is unclear. V shed 6 bases and J shed 11 bases, with 16 bases lying between them. Germline assignment: CDR1 MDHEN and CDR2 SYDVKM. This CDR3 has 13 residues. The CDR3 DNA reads as TGTGCCAGCAGCTTAGACATTCAGGATAAACTGTTTTTT. Its protein is CASSLDIQDKLFF.

The chain carries TRBV14 and TRBJ1-1; weak D call: TRBD1 (5 bases). V was trimmed by 0 bases and J by 4 bases, leaving 21 bases between them. This CDR3 comprises 18 residues. Germline CDR1 and CDR2: SGHDN and FVKESK. The CDR3 loop is CASSQEAPLYLGGTEAFF. The CDR3 DNA sequence: TGTGCCAGCAGCCAAGAAGCCCCACTCTATCTGGGGGGCACTGAAGCTTTCTTT.

The J gene is TRBJ2-5, the V gene TRBV11-2; D gene ambiguous. V lost 1 base, J lost 5 bases, and 14 bases lay in between. CDR1 is SGHAT and CDR2 is FQNNGV in the germline V gene. The CDR3 extends over 15 amino acids. Here the CDR3 reads CASSLAGRLYETQYF. As DNA, the CDR3 is TGTGCCAGCAGCTTAGCAGGCAGGTTGTATGAGACCCAGTACTTC.

This chain joins TRBV12-3 or TRBV12-4 and TRBJ2-7; D may be TRBD1 (5 bases). There are 15 residues in the CDR3. The ends were cut back, 5 bases at V and 3 bases at J, with 17 bases in the middle. The CDR3 loop reads CASSPIRVMSYEQYF. In DNA form, the CDR3 reads TGTGCCAGCAGTCCTATCAGGGTGATGAGCTACGAGCAGTACTTC.

This clonotype was picked up a small number of times. The chain carries TRBV14 and TRBJ1-2; D ambiguous. V was shortened by 8 bases and J by 0 bases, with 16 bases between the two germline ends. The CDR3 is made up of 15 amino acids. Germline V gene sequence: CDR1 SGHDN, CDR2 FVKESK. CDR3 region: CASFSSDGPNYGYTF. The CDR3 DNA reads TGTGCCAGCTTCTCCTCTGACGGACCTAACTATGGCTACACCTTC.

This clonotype was observed a few times. This chain's CDR3 is CASSLTGDNYGYTF. The DNA for the CDR3 is TGTGCCAGCAGCTTAACAGGAGATAACTATGGCTACACCTTC. The rearrangement uses TRBV7-9 and TRBJ1-2; possibly TRBD1 for D (5 bases). CDR1 SEHNR and CDR2 FQNEAQ come from the germline V gene (reference sequence). The CDR3 spans 14 residues. Trimming cost V 2 bases and J 1 base, with 8 bases left between them. The whole variable domain, filled in from reference TRBV7-9 and TRBJ1-2, reads DTGVSQNPRHKITKRGQNVTFRCDPISEHNRLYWYRQTLGQGPEFLTYFQNEAQLEKSRLLSDRFSAERPKGSFSTLEIQRTEQGDSAMYLCASSLTGDNYGYTFGSGTRLTVV.

This chain connects TRBV11-1 to TRBJ1-6, with TRBD1 matching 9 bases. In germline, CDR1 is SGHAT, CDR2 FQDESV (reference sequence). V was clipped by 3 bases and J by 8 bases; unmatched bases: 2. This CDR3 region has 14 residues. The CDR3 sequence is CASSLGQGHSPLHF. The CDR3 bases are TGTGCCAGCAGCTTGGGACAGGGTCATTCACCCCTCCACTTT.

This clonotype showed up just a few times. V usage is TRBV7-2 and J usage is TRBJ2-3; TRBD2 matches at 11 bases. This CDR3 has 16 amino acids. CDR1 and CDR2 from the germline V gene are SGHTA and FQGNSA. Germline trimming cut 1 base from V and 2 bases from J; bases unmatched to any gene: 2. CDR3 amino acids: CASSLVSGGDTDTQYF. The CDR3 DNA sequence: TGTGCCAGCAGCTTAGTTAGCGGGGGGGACACAGATACGCAGTATTTT.

This clonotype was recorded many times. The genes are TRBV12-5 and TRBJ2-1; D perhaps matches TRBD2 (6 bases). Germline CDR1 and CDR2: LGHNT and FRNRAP. Trimming took off 11 bases at V and 7 bases at J, with 12 bases between the two ends. The CDR3 consists of 11 residues. The CDR3 region has the DNA TGTGCTGCGACCCGGGGGAATGAGCAGTTCTTC. This gives the protein CAATRGNEQFF.

The chain couples TRBV27 to TRBJ1-5, with D maybe TRBD1 (5 bases). Germline V gene data show CDR1 as MNHEY and CDR2 as SMNVEV (reference sequence). This CDR3 is built from 14 residues. The V and J ends lost 3 bases and 6 bases respectively, with 12 bases between them. As DNA, the CDR3 is TGTGCCAGCAGTTTGGAAGGGGCAAGTCAGCCCCAGCATTTT. It codes for CASSLEGASQPQHF.

This chain connects TRBV2 to TRBJ1-4; weak D call: TRBD1 (6 bases). Germline CDR1 SNHLY, CDR2 FYNNEI. V was trimmed by 8 bases and J by 2 bases, leaving 9 bases between them. This CDR3 is 13 amino acids long. CDR3 amino acids: CASRDITNEKLFF. CDR3 DNA: TGTGCCAGCCGGGACATCACTAATGAAAAACTGTTTTTT.

At least ten counts were recorded for this clonotype. The chain links TRBV4-1 to TRBJ2-1; D gene unclear. Trimming stripped 1 base from V and 1 base from J, with 5 bases between. The CDR3 contains 14 residues. The germline V gene has CDR1 MGHRA and CDR2 YSYEKL. CDR3 DNA sequence: TGCGCCAGCAGCCAAGCAACGTCCTACAATGAGCAGTTCTTC. Protein sequence: CASSQATSYNEQFF.

This clonotype showed up just a few times. The chain is built from TRBV7-4 and TRBJ1-5; tentative D call: TRBD1 (5 bases). This CDR3 is 18 amino acids long. V lost 5 bases to trimming and J lost 3 bases, with 23 bases between them. Germline V lookup: CDR1 SGHVT, CDR2 SQSDAQ. CDR3 nucleotide sequence: TGTGCCAGCAGCAACTTACAGGATATGAGCAGTCCCAATCAGCCCCAGCATTTT. Protein: CASSNLQDMSSPNQPQHF.

The rearrangement uses TRBV11-2 and TRBJ2-5; D is perhaps TRBD2 (5 bases). CDR3 size: 18 residues. V dropped 3 bases and J dropped 2 bases, with 22 bases sitting between them. Germline CDR1 is SGHAT and CDR2 is FQNNGV. CDR3 sequence (DNA): TGTGCCAGCAGCTTGACCCCCGGAGGTGGCGGGCCTCAAGAGACCCAGTACTTC. Translated, it gives CASSLTPGGGGPQETQYF.

V is TRBV28 and J is TRBJ2-4; D unresolved. The CDR3 extends over 14 amino acids. Germline V CDR1 and CDR2: MDHEN, SYDVKM. The ends were cut back, 2 bases at V and 5 bases at J, with 10 bases in the middle. CDR3 region: CASSLTEEQNIQYF. Written as DNA, the CDR3 is TGTGCCAGCAGTTTAACAGAGGAACAAAACATTCAGTACTTC.

This clonotype has a handful of counts. The rearrangement joins TRBV5-1 to TRBJ1-2; possible D gene TRBD1, 6 bases. Germline values: CDR1 SGHRS, CDR2 YFSETQ. The CDR3 loop spans 15 amino acids. The V end was cut by 2 bases, the J end by 6 bases, with 17 bases between. In DNA form, the CDR3 reads TGCGCCAGCAGCTTCAAACAACAGGGATTGGATGGCTACACCTTC. This encodes CASSFKQQGLDGYTF. Combining the CDR3 with reference TRBV5-1 and TRBJ1-2 gives the whole variable domain KAGVTQTPRYLIKTRGQQVTLSCSPISGHRSVSWYQQTPGQGLQFLFEYFSETQRNKGNFPGRFSGRQFSNSRSEMNVSTLELGDSALYLCASSFKQQGLDGYTFGSGTRLTVV.

The chain couples TRBV7-9 to TRBJ2-4, with D perhaps TRBD1 (5 bases). Germline loops: CDR1 SEHNR, CDR2 FQNEAQ (reference sequence). CDR3 size: 13 residues. Trimming pared 7 bases from V and 8 bases from J, leaving 15 bases between. The CDR3 spells CASTLEGVHIQYF. The CDR3 coding sequence is TGTGCCAGCACCTTGGAAGGGGTTCACATTCAGTACTTC.

The V and J genes are TRBV2 and TRBJ2-1; possibly TRBD1 for D (5 bases). The CDR3 length is 15 residues. CDR1 is SNHLY, CDR2 FYNNEI, per germline. V gave up 5 bases and J gave up 2 bases, with 13 bases separating them. The CDR3 reads CASSPQGVAYNEQFF. CDR3 DNA: TGTGCCAGCAGTCCTCAGGGTGTCGCCTACAATGAGCAGTTCTTC.

This clonotype has only a few counts. The chain combines TRBV29-1 with TRBJ2-1, with D possibly being TRBD2 (5 bases). CDR1 is SQVTM and CDR2 is ANQGSEA in the germline V gene. V dropped 3 bases and J dropped 6 bases, with 12 bases sitting between them. There are 13 residues in the CDR3. The CDR3 here is CSVDREVGNEQFF. The CDR3 nucleotides are TGCAGCGTTGACCGGGAAGTAGGCAATGAGCAGTTCTTC.

This clonotype was seen many times. This rearrangement joins TRBV27 to TRBJ2-1, with 7 bases fitting TRBD1. The CDR3 has 14 residues. The V gene's germline CDR1 is MNHEY and CDR2 SMNVEV (reference sequence). V trimming: 6 bases; J trimming: 4 bases; junction bases outside the gene matches: 6. The CDR3, as DNA: TGTGCCAGCAGCTTGCCGGGACAGTACAATGAGCAGTTCTTC. Translating it yields CASSLPGQYNEQFF.